The following is a T cell receptor beta chain sequence with its context. The antigen it recognizes is unknown. The input lacks base qualities; no much larger clone sits a single base away. Using the deep immunoSEQ assay, TCR CDR3 regions were amplified from genomic DNA by multiplex PCR. For each cell subset, the extracted genomic DNA was distributed evenly across all wells of several immunoSEQ 96-well plates, and each plate served as one replicate. For sorted subsets, roughly 200 ng genomic DNA, equal to tens of thousands of T cell genomes, was loaded into each replicate PCR. Purified libraries were quantified with a Qubit 3.0 fluorometer, sized on a Bioanalyzer 2100, and re-quantified with the KAPA Library Quantification kit. A separate single-read 150-cycle Illumina NextSeq 550 flow cell was used to sequence each immunoSEQ 96-well plate. For the original study's pipeline: Because only junctional sequences without quality scores were contained in the immunoSEQ output, filtering matching that applied to full-length reads could not be performed. To assign V/J genes and CDR3, sequences were annotated against IMGT germline references using PyIR, a Python wrapper for IgBLAST v1.9. Reads with weak V/J assignments (E-value above 1e-6), missing CDR3, stop codons, out-of-frame junctions, or ambiguous translated residues were removed. A V3J clonotype was defined by an identical inferred V gene, J gene, and CDR3 amino acid sequence. To compute the percentage overlap between repertoires, the number of shared unique clonotypes was divided by the size of the smaller repertoire. RTK rarefaction, the Chao1 estimator, and Recon v2.1 estimates of unobserved clonotypes were used to assess repertoire richness. Generation probabilities were computed with OLGA for all TCRbeta clonotypes obtained by the gDNA method from a handful of donors. TCRdb carries this immuneACCESS record with in-frame sequences only. Its versions omit some clonotypes, under half of them owing to an unresolved V gene in the studies checked, with the rest unexplained. V and J calls and clone size are given by that table; D and trimming were obtained from the DNA. This sample lists fewer than 1.6 million clones; about 98.5% were detected once. The ten largest account for 0.36% of the sample.

The donors were healthy, HIV-negative adults with no recently reported acute infections or vaccinations. Only Caucasian adults living in Nashville, Tennessee, USA were represented among the donors. CD4+ T cells were enriched through magnetic negative selection, after which naive cells were positively selected on CD45RA and the remaining negative fraction served as the memory subset. After blood collection by leukapheresis, PBMCs were isolated using Ficoll-Histopaque density gradient centrifugation and then cryopreserved in the vapor phase of liquid nitrogen. Analytical flow cytometry was used to check the purity and quantity of every magnetically sorted T cell population. Genomic DNA was isolated from each sorted fraction and quantified by UV absorbance on a Nanodrop 2000c. The data derive from a study of shared clonotypes between healthy human individuals (dated by TCRdb to 2018 to 2021). Background for the entire study: A couple of women and a few men aged 18 to 49 years were included in the cohort. Leukapheresis yielded between about 0.85 and 10 billion PBMCs per donor. Different laboratories and diverse techniques were used to prepare libraries and sequence TCR repertoires, to increase sequencing depth and limit assay-specific biases. For each donor, three plates each were used for CD4 naive and CD4 memory, two plates were used for CD8 naive, and one plate was used for CD8 memory. To estimate repertoire size and how much clonotype sharing occurs between individuals, the study deeply sequenced the blood TCR repertoires of roughly 5 healthy adults.

Paper-wide results and their limitations: Sharing across a few donors was observed for roughly 5% of naive CD4, under 4% of naive CD8, 2% to 2.5% of memory CD4, and approximately 0.41% of memory CD8 clonotypes. Naive subsets generally had larger estimated clonotype richness than memory subsets did. Because the study included a small number of donors, the genetic and exposure-history diversity represented was limited. Sampling was limited to blood, and TCR repertoires in tissue likely differ from TCR repertoires in blood. Based on pairwise subsampling, the degree of clonotype sharing among donors was expected to be affected by sequencing depth. Higher generation probabilities were observed for clonotypes shared by all four sorted-subset donors than for non-shared clonotypes. Incomplete sequencing was indicated by rarefaction of sorted-subset datasets, despite the large sequencing depth.

CDR1 and CDR2, per the germline V gene, are SGHRS and YFSETQ. Trimming takes 2 bases off V and 4 bases off J; junction bases not matched to a gene: 10. Measured from the cysteine to the phenylalanine, the CDR3 is 17 residues long. The kept DNA is CDR3 alone, 51 bases in frame from the first base. Sequenced sample: naive CD4+ T cells sorted from blood. Sample cell subset or site, as interpreted from the label and publication: CD45RA+ positively selected. This chain is built from TRBV5-1 and TRBJ2-3; TRBD2 fits 10 bases in the junction. The clonotype comes from a man between 25 and 39 years old in good health. The DNA sequence is as follows: TGCGCCAGCAGCTTTTCTAGCGGGAGTGGTACCGCAGATACGCAGTATTTT. It encodes CASSFSSGSGTADTQYF.